A selection of T cell receptor beta chains follows, all from one sample in a study of cytomegalovirus exposure and HLA in healthy donors. Sequencing was performed with immunoSEQ multiplex PCR; in TCRdb, only in-frame clones are kept and a portion is missing. The sample gives 140,000 to 150,000 clones, approximately 88% of which show up once; about 4.9% is in the top ten. The specimen was PBMCs. All receptors come from a man aged 18 to 30 in good health and CMV-seropositive. Each CDR3 is given without its conserved first and last residue. A D gene is named only where the DNA matches it firmly.

D,J,V,CDR3
NA,TRBJ1-1,TRBV19,ASRNSGSTEAF
NA,TRBJ1-1,TRBV28,ATGFMNTEAF
TRBD1,TRBJ2-6,TRBV28,ASSLTGASGANVLT
NA,TRBJ2-7,TRBV19,ASSIGTLTYEQY
TRBD1,TRBJ1-5,TRBV4-1,ASSQVGQPTQPQH
NA,TRBJ2-7,TRBV28,ASSRTSSYEQY
TRBD2,TRBJ2-7,TRBV7-9,ASSPWTSAFYEQY
TRBD1,TRBJ2-1,TRBV5-1,ASSLEDRGFNEQF
TRBD2,TRBJ2-2,TRBV6-1,ASSESSGGTGELF
NA,TRBJ1-1,TRBV2,ASSIRWNTEAF
NA,TRBJ2-1,TRBV5-4,ASSPVDNEQF
TRBD1,TRBJ2-3,TRBV6-1,ASSDLTGIATDTQY
NA,TRBJ2-2,TRBV6-5,ASNRGGANTGELF
TRBD1,TRBJ1-1,TRBV30,AWSVLGTGNTEAF
NA,TRBJ1-5,TRBV7-2,ASSLIGGQPQH
NA,TRBJ2-7,TRBV10-2,ASSEGEHHGYEQY
NA,TRBJ1-1,TRBV5-1,ASSPHLGGRDTEAF
NA,TRBJ1-1,TRBV11-3,ASSLIGGAEAF
NA,TRBJ2-7,TRBV6-5,ASSLQQGGAYEQY
NA,TRBJ2-5,TRBV5-1,ASSSGETQY
NA,TRBJ1-1,TRBV11-2,ASSSPPGGLNTEAF
TRBD1,TRBJ1-2,TRBV5-4,ASSFRTGEGYT
TRBD2,TRBJ2-2,TRBV5-1,ASSPSLGLAGSGELF
NA,TRBJ2-1,TRBV28,ASSFLDNEQF
TRBD2,TRBJ2-3,TRBV7-6,ASSFGREAPIDTDTQY
NA,TRBJ2-2,TRBV7-2,ASSPSLNTGELF
NA,TRBJ1-2,TRBV19,ASSLYRDRGYT
NA,TRBJ2-1,TRBV27,ASSLSSYNEQF
NA,TRBJ2-2,TRBV28,ASRPGGGGTGELF
TRBD1,TRBJ1-2,TRBV28,ASSSWQGGNYGYT
TRBD1,TRBJ2-1,TRBV7-8,ASSLGATGDYYNEQF
NA,TRBJ2-1,TRBV27,ASIGPSPYNEQF
NA,TRBJ1-1,TRBV2,ASRVGGTEAF
NA,TRBJ1-6,TRBV30,AWSGGRVATPLH
NA,TRBJ1-1,TRBV18,ASSPNQGGAGGEAF